This T cell receptor (beta chain) was found in a study of CD8 T cells in Susac syndrome. Study-level background: Patients with Susac syndrome had blood drawn and were at that point therapy-naive, on corticosteroids, or on intravenous immunoglobulin alone.

CD8+ and CD4+ blood T cells underwent TCR beta sequencing. The CDR3 spans 16 residues. Trimming removed 7 bases from V and 2 bases from J, with 18 bases in between. Per the germline V gene, CDR1 is MNHNS and CDR2 is SASEGT. An amount of RNA that ranged from roughly 0.5 to 1 ug was reverse transcribed with random hexamers. One entry per CDR3 protein, called by TCRdb with MiXCR from the immunoSEQ multiplex PCR reads. The sample comprises some 140,000 distinct CDR3 sequences, approximately 95% of which are singletons, and around 0.2% rests with the top ten. Points on this clonotype: The antigen is unknown.

Study-wide points: Clonal expansion involving Susac CD8+ cells peaked in TEMRA cells and active patients. Individuals included in the TCR sequencing and HLA analysis were acknowledged by the study to be relatively few in number.

The chain joins TRBV6-1 to TRBJ1-5; no reliable D call. The TCR comes from a human donor with Susac syndrome. The sequenced material came from CD8+ T cells from PBMCs. CDR3: CASTKRSWSGNQPQHF. The DNA of the CDR3 is TGTGCCAGCACCAAAAGATCGTGGTCGGGCAATCAGCCCCAGCATTTT.